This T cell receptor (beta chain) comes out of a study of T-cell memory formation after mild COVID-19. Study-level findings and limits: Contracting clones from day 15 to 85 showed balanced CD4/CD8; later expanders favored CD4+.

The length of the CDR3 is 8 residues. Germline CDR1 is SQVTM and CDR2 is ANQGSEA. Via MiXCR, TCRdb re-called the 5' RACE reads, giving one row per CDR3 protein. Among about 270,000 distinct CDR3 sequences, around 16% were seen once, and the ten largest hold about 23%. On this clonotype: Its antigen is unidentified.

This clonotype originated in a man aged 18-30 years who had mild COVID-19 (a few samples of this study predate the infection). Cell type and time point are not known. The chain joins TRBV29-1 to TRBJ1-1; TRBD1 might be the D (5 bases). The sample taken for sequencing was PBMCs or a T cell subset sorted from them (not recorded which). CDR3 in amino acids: CGVGDAFF. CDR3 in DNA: TGCGGGGTAGGGGACGCTTTCTTT.